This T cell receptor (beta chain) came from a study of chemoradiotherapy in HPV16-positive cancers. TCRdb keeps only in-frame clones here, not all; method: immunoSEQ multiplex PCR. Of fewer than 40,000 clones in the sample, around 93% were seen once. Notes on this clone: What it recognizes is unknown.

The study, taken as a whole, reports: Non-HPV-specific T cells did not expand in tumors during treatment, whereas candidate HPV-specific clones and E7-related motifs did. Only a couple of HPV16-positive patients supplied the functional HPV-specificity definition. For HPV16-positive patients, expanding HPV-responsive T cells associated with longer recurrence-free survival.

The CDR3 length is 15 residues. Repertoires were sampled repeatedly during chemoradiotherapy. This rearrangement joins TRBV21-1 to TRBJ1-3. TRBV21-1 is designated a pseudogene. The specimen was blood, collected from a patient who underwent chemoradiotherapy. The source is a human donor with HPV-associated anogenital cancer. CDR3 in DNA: TGTGCCAGCAGCAAAGGGAAGGGAACCGGAAACACCATATATTTT. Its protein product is CASSKGKGTGNTIYF.